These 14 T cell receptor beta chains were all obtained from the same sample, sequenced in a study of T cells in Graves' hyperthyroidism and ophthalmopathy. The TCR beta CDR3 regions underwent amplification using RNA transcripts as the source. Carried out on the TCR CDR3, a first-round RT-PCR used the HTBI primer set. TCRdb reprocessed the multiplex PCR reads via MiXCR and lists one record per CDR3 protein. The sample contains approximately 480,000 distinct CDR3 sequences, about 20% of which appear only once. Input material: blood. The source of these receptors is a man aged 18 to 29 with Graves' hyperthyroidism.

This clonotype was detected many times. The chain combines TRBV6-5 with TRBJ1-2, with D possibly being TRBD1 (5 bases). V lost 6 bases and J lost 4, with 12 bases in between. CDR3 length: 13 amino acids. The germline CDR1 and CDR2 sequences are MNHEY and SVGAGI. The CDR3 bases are TGTGCCAGCAGCAAAAGGGGCACCTATGGCTACACCTTC. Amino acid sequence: CASSKRGTYGYTF.

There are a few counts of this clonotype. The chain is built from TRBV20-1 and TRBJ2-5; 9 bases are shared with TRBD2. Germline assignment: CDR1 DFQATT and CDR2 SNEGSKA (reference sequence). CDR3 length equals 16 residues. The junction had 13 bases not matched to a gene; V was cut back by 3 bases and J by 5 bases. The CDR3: CSARSSGGGTWETQYF. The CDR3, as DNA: TGCAGTGCTAGGAGTAGCGGGGGAGGAACGTGGGAGACCCAGTACTTC.

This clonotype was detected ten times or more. CDR3 loop: CSAVRDRQYF. Here the CDR3 DNA reads TGCAGTGCTGTCCGGGACAGGCAGTACTTC. The chain employs TRBV20-1 and TRBJ2-7, with 7 bases aligning to TRBD1. V trimming: 5 bases; J trimming: 9 bases; junction bases outside the gene matches: 4. The CDR3 contains 10 residues. CDR1 is DFQATT, CDR2 SNEGSKA, per germline (reference sequence).

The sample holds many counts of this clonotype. For the CDR3, the DNA is TGTGCCAGCAGTTACGGACAGGGTCTGGGGGCCAACGTCCTGACTTTC. Protein product: CASSYGQGLGANVLTF. The chain carries TRBV6-5 and TRBJ2-6; TRBD1 aligns across 8 bases. Germline CDR1 is MNHEY and CDR2 is SVGAGI. V was clipped by 2 bases and J by 4 bases; unmatched bases: 4. The CDR3 runs 16 residues.

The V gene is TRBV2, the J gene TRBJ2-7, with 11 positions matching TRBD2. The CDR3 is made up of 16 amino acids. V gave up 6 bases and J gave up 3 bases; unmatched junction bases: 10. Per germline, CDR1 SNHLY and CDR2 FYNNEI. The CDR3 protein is CASSVETSGIGYEQYF. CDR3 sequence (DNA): TGTGCCAGCAGCGTTGAGACTAGCGGGATTGGCTACGAGCAGTACTTC. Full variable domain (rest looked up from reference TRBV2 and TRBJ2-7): EPEVTQTPSHQVTQMGQEVILRCVPISNHLYFYWYRQILGQKVEFLVSFYNNEISEKSEIFDDQFSVERPDGSNFTLKIRSTKLEDSAMYFCASSVETSGIGYEQYFGPGTRLTVT.

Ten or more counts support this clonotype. The chain's CDR3 is CASRPLKNTEAFF. The CDR3 DNA reads TGTGCCAGCAGACCTCTCAAAAACACTGAAGCTTTCTTT. The V gene is TRBV27, the J gene TRBJ1-1; D call uncertain. The CDR3 spans 13 residues. Trimming took 6 bases from V and 2 from J, leaving 10 bases between them. Germline V lookup: CDR1 MNHEY, CDR2 SMNVEV (reference sequence).

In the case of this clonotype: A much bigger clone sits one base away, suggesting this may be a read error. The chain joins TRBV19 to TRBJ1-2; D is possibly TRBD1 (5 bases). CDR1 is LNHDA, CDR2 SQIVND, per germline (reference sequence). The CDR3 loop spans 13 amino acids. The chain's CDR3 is CVSSMGRVNGYTF. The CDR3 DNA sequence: TGTGTCAGTAGTATGGGACGGGTAAATGGCTACACCTTC.

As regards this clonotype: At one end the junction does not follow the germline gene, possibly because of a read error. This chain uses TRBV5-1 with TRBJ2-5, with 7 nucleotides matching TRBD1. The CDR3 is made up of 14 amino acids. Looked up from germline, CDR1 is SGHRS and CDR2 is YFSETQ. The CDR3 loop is CASSLVPGTETKYF. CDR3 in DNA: TGCGCCAGCAGCTTGGTTCCAGGGACAGAGACCAAGTACTTC.

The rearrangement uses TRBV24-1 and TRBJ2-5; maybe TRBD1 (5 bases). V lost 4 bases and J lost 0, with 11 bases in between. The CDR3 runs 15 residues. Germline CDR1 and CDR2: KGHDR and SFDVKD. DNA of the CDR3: TGTGCCACCAGTGACCCCGACAGAAACCAAGAGACCCAGTACTTC. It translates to CATSDPDRNQETQYF.

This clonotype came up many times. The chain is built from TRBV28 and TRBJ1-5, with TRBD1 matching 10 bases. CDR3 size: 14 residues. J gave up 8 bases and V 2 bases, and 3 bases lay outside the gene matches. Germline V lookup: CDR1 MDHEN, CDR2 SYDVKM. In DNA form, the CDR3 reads TGTGCCAGCAGTTTAGAGACAGGGGGCAAGCCCCAGCATTTT. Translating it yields CASSLETGGKPQHF. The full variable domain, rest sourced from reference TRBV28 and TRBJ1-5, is DVKVTQSSRYLVKRTGEKVFLECVQDMDHENMFWYRQDPGLGLRLIYFSYDVKMKEKGDIPEGYSVSREKKERFSLILESASTNQTSMYLCASSLETGGKPQHFGDGTRLSIL.

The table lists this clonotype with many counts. CDR3 region: CASSGYRGSNQPQHF. The CDR3 coding sequence is TGTGCCAGTAGTGGATACAGGGGGAGCAATCAGCCCCAGCATTTT. This chain links TRBV19 with TRBJ1-5, with 8 bases that match TRBD1. The length of the CDR3 is 15 residues. V was clipped by 5 bases and J by 1 base; unmatched bases: 4. CDR1 LNHDA and CDR2 SQIVND come from the germline V gene (reference sequence).

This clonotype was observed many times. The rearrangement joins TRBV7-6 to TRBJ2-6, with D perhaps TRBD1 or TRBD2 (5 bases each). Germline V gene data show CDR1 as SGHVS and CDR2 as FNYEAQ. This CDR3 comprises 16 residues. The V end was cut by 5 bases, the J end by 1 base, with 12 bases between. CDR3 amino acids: CASSEGEISGANVLTF. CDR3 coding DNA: TGTGCCAGCAGCGAAGGGGAGATTTCTGGGGCCAACGTCCTGACTTTC.

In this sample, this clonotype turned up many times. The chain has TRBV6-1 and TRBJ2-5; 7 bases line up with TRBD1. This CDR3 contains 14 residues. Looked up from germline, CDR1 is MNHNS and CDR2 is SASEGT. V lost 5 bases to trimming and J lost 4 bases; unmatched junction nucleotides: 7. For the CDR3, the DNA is TGTGCCAGCAGTCAGACAGGGTGGAGAGAGACCCAGTACTTC. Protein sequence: CASSQTGWRETQYF.

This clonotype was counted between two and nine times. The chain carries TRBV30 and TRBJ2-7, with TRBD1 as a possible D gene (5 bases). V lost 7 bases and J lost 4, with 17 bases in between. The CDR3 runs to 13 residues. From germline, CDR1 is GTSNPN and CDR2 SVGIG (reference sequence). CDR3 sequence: CALSLGRLYEQYF. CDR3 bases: TGTGCCTTGTCGCTGGGGCGGCTTTACGAGCAGTACTTC.